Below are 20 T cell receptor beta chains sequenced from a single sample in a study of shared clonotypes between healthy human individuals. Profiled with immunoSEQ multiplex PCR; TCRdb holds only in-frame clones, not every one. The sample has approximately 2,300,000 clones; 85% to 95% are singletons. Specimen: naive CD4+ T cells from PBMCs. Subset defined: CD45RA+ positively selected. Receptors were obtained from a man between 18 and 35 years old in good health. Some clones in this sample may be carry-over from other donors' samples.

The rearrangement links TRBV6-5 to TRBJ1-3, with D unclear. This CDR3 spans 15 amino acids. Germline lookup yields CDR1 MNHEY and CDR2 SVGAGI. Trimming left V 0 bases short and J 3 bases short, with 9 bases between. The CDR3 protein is CASSYSTALGNTIYF. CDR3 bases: TGTGCCAGCAGTTACTCGACCGCTCTTGGAAACACCATATATTTT.

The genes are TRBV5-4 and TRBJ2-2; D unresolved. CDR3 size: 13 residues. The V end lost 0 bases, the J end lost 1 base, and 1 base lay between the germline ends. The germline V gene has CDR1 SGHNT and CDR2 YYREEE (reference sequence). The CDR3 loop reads CASSLVNTGELFF. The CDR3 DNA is TGTGCCAGCAGCTTGGTGAACACCGGGGAGCTGTTTTTT.

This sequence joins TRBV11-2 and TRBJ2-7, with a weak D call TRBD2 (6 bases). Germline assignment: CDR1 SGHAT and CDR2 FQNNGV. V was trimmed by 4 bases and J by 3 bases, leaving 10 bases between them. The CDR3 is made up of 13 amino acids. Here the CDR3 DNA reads TGTGCCAGCAGCTCGGGGGTAGGCTACGAGCAGTACTTC. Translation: CASSSGVGYEQYF.

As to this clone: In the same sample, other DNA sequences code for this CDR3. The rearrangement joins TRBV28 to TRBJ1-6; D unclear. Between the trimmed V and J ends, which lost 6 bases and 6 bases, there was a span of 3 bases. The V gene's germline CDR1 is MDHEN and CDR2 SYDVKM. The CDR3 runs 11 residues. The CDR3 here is CASSFNSPLHF. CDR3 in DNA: TGTGCCAGCAGCTTTAATTCACCCCTCCACTTT.

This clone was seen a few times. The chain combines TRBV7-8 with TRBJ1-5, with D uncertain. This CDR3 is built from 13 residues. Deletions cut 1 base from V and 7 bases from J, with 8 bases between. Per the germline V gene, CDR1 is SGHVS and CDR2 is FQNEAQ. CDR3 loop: CASSLGREQPQHF. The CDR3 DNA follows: TGTGCCAGCAGCTTAGGACGGGAGCAGCCCCAGCATTTT.

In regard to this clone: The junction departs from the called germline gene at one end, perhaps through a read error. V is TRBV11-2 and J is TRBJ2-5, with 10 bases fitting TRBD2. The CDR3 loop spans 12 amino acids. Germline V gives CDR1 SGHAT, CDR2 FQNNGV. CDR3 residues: CASSSQTSGRHF. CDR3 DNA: TGTGCCAGCAGCTCCCAGACTAGCGGGCGTCACTTC.

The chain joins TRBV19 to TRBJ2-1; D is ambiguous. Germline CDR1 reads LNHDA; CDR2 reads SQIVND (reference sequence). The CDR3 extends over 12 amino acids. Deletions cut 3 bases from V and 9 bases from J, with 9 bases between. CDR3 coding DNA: TGTGCCAGTAGTATCTTAATTGGTGAGCAGTTCTTC. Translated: CASSILIGEQFF.

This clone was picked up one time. The chain's CDR3 is CASSLNTRGLGEQYF. Here the CDR3 DNA reads TGTGCCAGCAGCTTAAATACCAGGGGCTTAGGCGAGCAGTACTTC. The V gene is TRBV7-6, the J gene TRBJ2-7, with D perhaps matching TRBD1 (6 bases). Germline CDR1 SGHVS, CDR2 FNYEAQ. The germline V and J ends were trimmed by 2 bases and 6 bases, with 17 bases remaining between them. The length of the CDR3 is 15 residues.

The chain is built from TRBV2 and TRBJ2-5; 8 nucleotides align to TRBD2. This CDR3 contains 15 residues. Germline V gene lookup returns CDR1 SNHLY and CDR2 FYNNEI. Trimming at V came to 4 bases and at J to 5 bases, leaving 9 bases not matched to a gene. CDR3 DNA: TGTGCCAGCAGTGTACCAGCGGGAGCGGGGGAGACCCAGTACTTC. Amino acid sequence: CASSVPAGAGETQYF.

Here the CDR3 reads CASSRRGSGGIQYF. The CDR3 DNA follows: TGTGCCAGCAGCCGAAGGGGGTCGGGTGGCATTCAGTACTTC. The chain employs TRBV28 and TRBJ2-4; possible D gene TRBD1, 6 bases. V lost 6 bases and J 9 bases, leaving 18 bases between the germline ends. Germline CDR1 MDHEN, CDR2 SYDVKM. The CDR3 runs to 14 residues.

CDR3 sequence reads: CASRIDTNYGYTF. The CDR3, as DNA: TGTGCCAGCAGGATCGATACTAACTATGGCTACACCTTC. The chain joins TRBV28 to TRBJ1-2; D is unresolved. V was pared by 6 bases and J by 0 bases, with 8 bases between. Per germline, CDR1 MDHEN and CDR2 SYDVKM. This CDR3 contains 13 residues.

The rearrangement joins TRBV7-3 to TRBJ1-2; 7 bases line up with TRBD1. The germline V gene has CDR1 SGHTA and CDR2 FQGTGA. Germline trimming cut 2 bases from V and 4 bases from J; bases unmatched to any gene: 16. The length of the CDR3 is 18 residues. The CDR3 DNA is TGTGCCAGCAGCTTATGGTCTAGGGGTGAGGGGGCCCCCTATGGCTACACCTTC. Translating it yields CASSLWSRGEGAPYGYTF.

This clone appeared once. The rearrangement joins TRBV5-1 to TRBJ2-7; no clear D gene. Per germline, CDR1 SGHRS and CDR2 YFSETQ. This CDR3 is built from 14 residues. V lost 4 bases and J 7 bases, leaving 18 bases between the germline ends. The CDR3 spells CASSLKTSGGEQYF. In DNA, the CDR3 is TGCGCCAGCAGCCTAAAAACATCTGGTGGAGAGCAGTACTTC.

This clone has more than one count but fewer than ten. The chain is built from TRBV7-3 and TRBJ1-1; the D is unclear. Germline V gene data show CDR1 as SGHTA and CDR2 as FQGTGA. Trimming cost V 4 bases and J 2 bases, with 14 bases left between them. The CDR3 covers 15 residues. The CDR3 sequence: CASSSHLGPNTEAFF. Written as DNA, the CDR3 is TGTGCCAGCAGCTCCCACCTTGGACCCAACACTGAAGCTTTCTTT.

As DNA, the CDR3 is TGCGCCAGCAGCTTGGGAGCGGTAGCGGGAGTTTCTGAGACCCAGTACTTC. Encoded protein: CASSLGAVAGVSETQYF. The chain uses TRBV5-1 and TRBJ2-5, with TRBD2 matching 9 bases. Looked up from germline, CDR1 is SGHRS and CDR2 is YFSETQ. V gave up 0 bases and J gave up 5 bases; unmatched junction bases: 11. CDR3 size: 17 residues.

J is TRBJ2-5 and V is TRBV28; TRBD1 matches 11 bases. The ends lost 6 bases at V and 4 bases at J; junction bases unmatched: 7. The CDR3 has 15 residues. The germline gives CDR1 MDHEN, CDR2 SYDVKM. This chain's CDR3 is CASSPPDRGRETQYF. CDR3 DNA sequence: TGTGCCAGCAGCCCCCCGGACAGGGGGCGAGAGACCCAGTACTTC.

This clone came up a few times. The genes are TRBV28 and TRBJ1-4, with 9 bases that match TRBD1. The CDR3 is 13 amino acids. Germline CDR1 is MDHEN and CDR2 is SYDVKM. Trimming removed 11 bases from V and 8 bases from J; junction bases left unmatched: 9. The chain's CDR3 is CAGQGPGEEKLFF. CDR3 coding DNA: TGTGCCGGACAGGGGCCAGGGGAAGAAAAACTGTTTTTT.

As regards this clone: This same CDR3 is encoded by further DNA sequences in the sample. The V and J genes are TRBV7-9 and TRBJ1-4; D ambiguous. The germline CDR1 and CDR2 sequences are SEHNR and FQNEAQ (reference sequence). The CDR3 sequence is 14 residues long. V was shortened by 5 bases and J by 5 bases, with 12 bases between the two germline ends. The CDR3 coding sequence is TGTGCCAGCAGCCTGACACAAGGGAATGAAAAACTGTTTTTT. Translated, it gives CASSLTQGNEKLFF. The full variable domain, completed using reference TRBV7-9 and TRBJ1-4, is DTGVSQNPRHKITKRGQNVTFRCDPISEHNRLYWYRQTLGQGPEFLTYFQNEAQLEKSRLLSDRFSAERPKGSFSTLEIQRTEQGDSAMYLCASSLTQGNEKLFFGSGTQLSVL.

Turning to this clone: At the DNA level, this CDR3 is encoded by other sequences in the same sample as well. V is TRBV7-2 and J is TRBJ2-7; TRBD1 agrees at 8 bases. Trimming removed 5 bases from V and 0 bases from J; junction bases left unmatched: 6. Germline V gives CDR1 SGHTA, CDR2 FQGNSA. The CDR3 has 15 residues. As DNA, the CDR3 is TGTGCCAGCAGCATCGGACAGGGAAGCTCCTACGAGCAGTACTTC. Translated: CASSIGQGSSYEQYF.

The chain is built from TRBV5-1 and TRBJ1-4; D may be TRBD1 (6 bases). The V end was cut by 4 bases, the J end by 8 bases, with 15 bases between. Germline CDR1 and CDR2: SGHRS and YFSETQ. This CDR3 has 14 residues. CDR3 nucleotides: TGCGCCAGCAGCCTCGGACCAGGGGAAGAAAAACTGTTTTTT. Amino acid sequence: CASSLGPGEEKLFF.